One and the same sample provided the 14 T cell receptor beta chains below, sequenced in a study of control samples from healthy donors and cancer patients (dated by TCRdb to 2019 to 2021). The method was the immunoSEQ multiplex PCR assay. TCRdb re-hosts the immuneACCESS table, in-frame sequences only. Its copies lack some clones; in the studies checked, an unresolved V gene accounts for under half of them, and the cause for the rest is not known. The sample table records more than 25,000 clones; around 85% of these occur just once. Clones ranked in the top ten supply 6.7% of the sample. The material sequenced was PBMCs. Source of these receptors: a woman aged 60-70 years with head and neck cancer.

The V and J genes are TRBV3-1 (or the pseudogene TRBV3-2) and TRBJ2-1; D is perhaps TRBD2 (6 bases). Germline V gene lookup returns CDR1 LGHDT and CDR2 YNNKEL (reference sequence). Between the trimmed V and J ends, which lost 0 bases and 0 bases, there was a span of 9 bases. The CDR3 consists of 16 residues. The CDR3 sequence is CASSQERGTSYNEQFF. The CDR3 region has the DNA TGTGCCAGCAGCCAAGAACGGGGGACCTCCTACAATGAGCAGTTCTTC.

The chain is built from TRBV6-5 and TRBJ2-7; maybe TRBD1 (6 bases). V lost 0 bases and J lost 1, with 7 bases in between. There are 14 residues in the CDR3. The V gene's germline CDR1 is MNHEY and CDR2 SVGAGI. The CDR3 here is CASSYSDSSYEQYF. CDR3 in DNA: TGTGCCAGCAGTTACTCGGACAGTTCCTACGAGCAGTACTTC.

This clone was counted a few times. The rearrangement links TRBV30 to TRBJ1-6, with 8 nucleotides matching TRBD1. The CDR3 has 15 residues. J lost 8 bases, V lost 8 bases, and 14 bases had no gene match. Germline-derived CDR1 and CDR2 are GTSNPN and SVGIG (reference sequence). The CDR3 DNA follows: TGTGCCGGGGCCTCGGAACAGGGGGTACATTCACCCCTCCACTTT. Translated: CAGASEQGVHSPLHF.

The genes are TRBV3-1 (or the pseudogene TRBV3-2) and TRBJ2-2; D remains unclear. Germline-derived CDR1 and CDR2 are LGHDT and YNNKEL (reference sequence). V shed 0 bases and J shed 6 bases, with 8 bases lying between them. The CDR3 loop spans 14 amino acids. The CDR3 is CASSQDPQSGELFF. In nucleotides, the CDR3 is TGTGCCAGCAGCCAAGATCCGCAGTCCGGGGAGCTGTTTTTT.

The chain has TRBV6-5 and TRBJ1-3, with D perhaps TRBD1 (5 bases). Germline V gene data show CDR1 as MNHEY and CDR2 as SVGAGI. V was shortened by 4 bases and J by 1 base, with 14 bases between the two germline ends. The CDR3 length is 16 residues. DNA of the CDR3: TGTGCCAGCAGTTCGACGGGACTGGGGTCTGGAAACACCATATATTTT. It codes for CASSSTGLGSGNTIYF.

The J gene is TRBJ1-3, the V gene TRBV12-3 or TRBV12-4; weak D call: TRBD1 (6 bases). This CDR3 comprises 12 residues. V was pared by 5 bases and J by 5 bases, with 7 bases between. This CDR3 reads CASSGQRNTIYF. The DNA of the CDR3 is TGTGCCAGCAGTGGACAGCGAAACACCATATATTTT.

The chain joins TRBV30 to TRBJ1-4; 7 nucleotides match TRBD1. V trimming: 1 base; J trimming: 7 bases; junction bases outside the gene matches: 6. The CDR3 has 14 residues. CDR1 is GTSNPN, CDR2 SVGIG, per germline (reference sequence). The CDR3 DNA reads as TGTGCCTGGAGTGCCAGGGGGGCCGGTGAAAAACTGTTTTTT. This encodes CAWSARGAGEKLFF.

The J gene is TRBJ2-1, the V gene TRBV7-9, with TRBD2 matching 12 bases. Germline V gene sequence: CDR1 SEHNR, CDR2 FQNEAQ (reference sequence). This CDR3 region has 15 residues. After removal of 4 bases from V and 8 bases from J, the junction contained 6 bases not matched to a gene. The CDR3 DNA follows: TGTGCCAGCAGCTCTTCTAGCGGGGGGGCCCATGAGCAGTTCTTC. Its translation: CASSSSSGGAHEQFF.

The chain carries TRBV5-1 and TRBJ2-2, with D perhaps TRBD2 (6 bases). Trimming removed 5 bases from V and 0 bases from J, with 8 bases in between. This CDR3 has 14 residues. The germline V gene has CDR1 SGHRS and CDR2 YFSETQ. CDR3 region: CASREGANTGELFF. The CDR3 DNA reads TGCGCCAGCAGGGAGGGCGCGAACACCGGGGAGCTGTTTTTT.

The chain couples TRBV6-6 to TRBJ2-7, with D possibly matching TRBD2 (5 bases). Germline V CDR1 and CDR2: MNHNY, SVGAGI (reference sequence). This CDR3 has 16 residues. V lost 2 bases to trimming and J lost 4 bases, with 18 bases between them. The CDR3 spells CASSYPGGPGGYEQYF. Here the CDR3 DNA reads TGTGCCAGCAGTTACCCTGGAGGACCCGGTGGGTACGAGCAGTACTTC.

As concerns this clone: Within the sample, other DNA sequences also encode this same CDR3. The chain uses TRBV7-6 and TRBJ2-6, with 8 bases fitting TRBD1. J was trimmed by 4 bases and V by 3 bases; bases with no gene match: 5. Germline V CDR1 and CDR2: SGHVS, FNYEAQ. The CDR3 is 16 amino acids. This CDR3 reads CASSFQGAGGANVLTF. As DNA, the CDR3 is TGTGCCAGCAGCTTTCAGGGGGCGGGGGGGGCCAACGTCCTGACTTTC.

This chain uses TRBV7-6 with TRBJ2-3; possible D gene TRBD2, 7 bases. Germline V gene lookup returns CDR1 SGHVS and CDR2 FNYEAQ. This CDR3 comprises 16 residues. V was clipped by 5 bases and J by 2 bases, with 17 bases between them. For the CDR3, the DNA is TGTGCCAGCAGCGAACAGGGTCGGGGGGTCACAGATACGCAGTATTTT. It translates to CASSEQGRGVTDTQYF.

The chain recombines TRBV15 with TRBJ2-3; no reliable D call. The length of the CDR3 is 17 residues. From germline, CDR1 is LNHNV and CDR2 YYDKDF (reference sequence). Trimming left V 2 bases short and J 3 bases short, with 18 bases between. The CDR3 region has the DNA TGTGCCACCAGCAGATCGTCCGGCGGAATGTCGACAGATACGCAGTATTTT. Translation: CATSRSSGGMSTDTQYF.

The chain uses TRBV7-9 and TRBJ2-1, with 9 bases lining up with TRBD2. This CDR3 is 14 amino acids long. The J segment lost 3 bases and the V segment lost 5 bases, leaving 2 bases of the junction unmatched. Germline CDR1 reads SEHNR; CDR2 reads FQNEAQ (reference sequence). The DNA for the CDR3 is TGTGCCAGCAGCCCTAGCGGGGTCTACAATGAGCAGTTCTTC. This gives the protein CASSPSGVYNEQFF.